The 16 T cell receptor beta chains listed next were all sequenced from one sample in a study of molecular identifiers for immune sequencing clone quantification. MiXCR, run by TCRdb on the PCR reads, gives a single entry per CDR3 protein. The sample shows about 100,000 distinct CDR3 sequences, about 35% of them seen only once. Material: naive CD8+ T cells from blood, with Jurkat cell RNA spiked in. The subset is: FACS-sorted CD8+CD4-CCR7+CD45RA+ naive T cells. Every receptor here comes from a human donor in good health. Some libraries in this study had Jurkat cell RNA spiked in.

The rearrangement links TRBV7-9 to TRBJ2-7; D remains ambiguous. Germline loops: CDR1 SEHNR, CDR2 FQNEAQ (reference sequence). The CDR3 loop spans 12 amino acids. Trimming removed 8 bases from V and 6 bases from J, with 14 bases in between. CDR3 protein: CASGTDGFEQYF. Here the CDR3 DNA reads TGTGCCAGCGGCACGGATGGGTTCGAGCAGTACTTC. The variable domain in full, with the rest retrieved from reference TRBV7-9 and TRBJ2-7, is DTGVSQNPRHKITKRGQNVTFRCDPISEHNRLYWYRQTLGQGPEFLTYFQNEAQLEKSRLLSDRFSAERPKGSFSTLEIQRTEQGDSAMYLCASGTDGFEQYFGPGTRLTVT.

On this clonotype itself: At one boundary the junction diverges from the germline segment, which might be a read error. The chain is built from TRBV7-6 and TRBJ1-5, with a possible D match to TRBD1 (6 bases). From germline, CDR1 is SGHVS and CDR2 FNYEAQ. The CDR3 consists of 13 residues. This chain's CDR3 is CASSLGGDQPLHF. DNA of the CDR3: TGTGCCAGCAGCTTGGGGGGCGATCAGCCCCTGCATTTT.

This clonotype was seen repeatedly, ten times or more. The rearrangement uses TRBV7-8 and TRBJ1-5; D is undetermined. The CDR3 runs 14 residues. Germline V gives CDR1 SGHVS, CDR2 FQNEAQ. Trimming cost V 2 bases and J 0 bases, with 5 bases left between them. CDR3 residues: CASSLPGSNQPQHF. The CDR3 region has the DNA TGTGCCAGCAGCTTACCTGGTAGCAATCAGCCCCAGCATTTT.

This clonotype came up a few times. The chain combines TRBV7-6 with TRBJ1-1; D unclear. The germline V and J ends were trimmed by 2 bases and 4 bases, with 8 bases remaining between them. CDR3 length equals 13 residues. From germline, CDR1 is SGHVS and CDR2 FNYEAQ. This chain's CDR3 is CASSLQASTEAFF. CDR3 in DNA: TGTGCCAGCAGCTTACAGGCTTCCACTGAAGCTTTCTTT.

Many counts were recorded for this clonotype. The rearrangement links TRBV12-3 or TRBV12-4 to TRBJ2-2; D gene uncertain. V lost 7 bases and J 6 bases, leaving 18 bases between the germline ends. The length of the CDR3 is 15 residues. CDR3 DNA: TGTGCCAGCACCCAAGGGTCTAGGGTTGCCGGGGAGCTGTTTTTT. It encodes CASTQGSRVAGELFF.

This clonotype was seen more than once but under ten times. V gene TRBV4-3 combines with J gene TRBJ2-5, with D maybe TRBD2 (5 bases). Deletions cut 1 base from V and 4 bases from J, with 10 bases between. CDR3 size: 14 residues. Germline lookup yields CDR1 LGHNA and CDR2 YSLEER. The CDR3 here is CASSQVVAGETQYF. CDR3 nucleotides: TGCGCCAGCAGCCAAGTCGTTGCGGGAGAGACCCAGTACTTC.

V and J are TRBV7-9 and TRBJ2-2; D is possibly TRBD2 (6 bases). Germline CDR1 and CDR2: SEHNR and FQNEAQ (reference sequence). With 5 bases removed from V and 9 bases from J, the gap between germline ends came to 16 bases. The CDR3 has 14 residues. As DNA, the CDR3 is TGTGCCAGCAGCACCTCTAGCGATGTGTGGGAGCTGTTTTTT. Translation gives CASSTSSDVWELFF.

This clonotype was picked up a small number of times. This chain links TRBV27 with TRBJ2-3; no definite D call. V lost 3 bases and J lost 6, with 7 bases in between. The germline V gene encodes CDR1 MNHEY and CDR2 SMNVEV (reference sequence). This CDR3 is 12 amino acids long. This CDR3 reads CASSFSSDTQYF. CDR3 DNA sequence: TGTGCCAGCAGTTTTAGCAGTGATACGCAGTATTTT.

For this clonotype: The conserved phenylalanine or tryptophan normally closing the CDR3 is absent here, so this likely arose from a read error. The genes are TRBV7-2 and TRBJ1-5; a weak D match, TRBD1 (5 bases). Deletions cut 3 bases from V and 9 bases from J, with 12 bases between. CDR3 length: 13 amino acids. Germline CDR1 is SGHTA and CDR2 is FQGNSA. CDR3 in DNA: TGTGCCAGCAGCTTGTTGCTAGACAGGCCCCAGCATCTT. Translation gives CASSLLLDRPQHL.

This clonotype was seen a few times. V is TRBV19 and J is TRBJ2-3; D not resolved. CDR1 LNHDA and CDR2 SQIVND come from the germline V gene (reference sequence). This CDR3 has 14 residues. Trimming took off 6 bases at V and 1 base at J, with 11 bases between the two ends. The CDR3 DNA reads as TGTGCCAGTAGCCTAAGGCAGGGCACAGATACGCAGTATTTT. This translates into CASSLRQGTDTQYF.

This sequence joins TRBV18 and TRBJ2-6; D possibly uses TRBD1 or TRBD2 (5 bases each). V was cut by 2 bases and J by 0 bases, with 11 bases left in between. CDR1 is KGHSH, CDR2 LQKENI, per germline. This CDR3 has 17 amino acids. Here the CDR3 reads CASSPFEGSSGANVLTF. CDR3 coding DNA: TGTGCCAGCTCACCATTTGAGGGGAGCTCTGGGGCCAACGTCCTGACTTTC.

The chain recombines TRBV4-1 with TRBJ1-2, with D perhaps matching TRBD1 (5 bases). The V and J ends lost 0 bases and 4 bases respectively, with 18 bases between them. Germline CDR1 MGHRA, CDR2 YSYEKL. This CDR3 is built from 17 residues. CDR3 residues: CASSQDEGRLVGYGYTF. The CDR3 DNA reads as TGCGCCAGCAGCCAAGATGAGGGGAGATTGGTGGGCTATGGCTACACCTTC.

V is TRBV20-1 and J is TRBJ2-3; D is unresolved. Trimming removed 6 bases at V and 4 bases at J, with 8 bases between. The CDR3 sequence is 11 residues long. CDR1 and CDR2 (germline): DFQATT, SNEGSKA (reference sequence). Here the CDR3 DNA reads TGCAGTGCCATCCCCCCAGATACGCAGTATTTT. Its protein product is CSAIPPDTQYF.

In regard to this clonotype: This sequence may be a read error, since a much larger clone differs from it by one base. The chain uses TRBV20-1 and TRBJ1-1, with TRBD1 as a possible D gene (5 bases). The CDR3 loop spans 12 amino acids. Germline CDR1 and CDR2: DFQATT and SNEGSKA (reference sequence). The DNA for the CDR3 is TGCAGTGCTAGATGGGGCATCACTGAAGCTATCTTT. Its protein is CSARWGITEAIF.

This chain joins TRBV4-2 and TRBJ2-7; 7 nucleotides agree with TRBD2. Germline V gives CDR1 LGHNA, CDR2 YNFKEQ. This CDR3 contains 16 residues. V gave up 0 bases and J gave up 2 bases; unmatched junction bases: 7. The CDR3 nucleotides read TGTGCCAGCAGCCAAGAGCAGGCGGGAGTTACCTACGAGCAGTACTTC. Translation gives CASSQEQAGVTYEQYF.

Worth noting for this clonotype: A much larger clone differs by one base, so this may be a read error. The chain couples TRBV6-2 or TRBV6-3 to TRBJ2-3; D possibly corresponds to TRBD1 (5 bases). Near its end, the DNA agrees better with TRBJ1-5, so the J call may be wrong. The CDR3 is made up of 16 amino acids. Germline-derived CDR1 and CDR2 are MNHEY and SVGEGT. Here the CDR3 reads CASSYRGLAGRGTQHF. Written as DNA, the CDR3 is TGTGCCAGCAGTTACCGCGGACTAGCGGGAAGGGGTACGCAGCATTTT.